A selection of T cell receptor beta chains follows, all from one sample in a study of T-cell reconstitution after alpha-beta-depleted transplantation in children. MiXCR was run by TCRdb on the PCR reads, yielding one entry per CDR3 protein. The data hold about 540,000 distinct CDR3 sequences, with around 17% observed a single time. This specimen consisted of PBMCs from the stem cell graft donor, obtained from the stem cell graft. Receptors were obtained from a human donor who donated a stem cell graft to a child with acute lymphoblastic leukemia. Each CDR3 is given with its conserved first and last residue. Fields, in order: V gene, CDR3 length, J gene, clone size, CDR3 protein. The listing skips clone size in some rows; elsewhere it reads once, few, many or a size class.

TRBV6-1	14	TRBJ2-1	many	CASSEDSSYNEQFF
TRBV18	15	TRBJ2-7	few	CASSPSQGAPYEQYF
TRBV11-2	10	TRBJ1-1	-	CASSGPEAFF
TRBV12-3/TRBV12-4	15	TRBJ1-2	-	CASSLRGSRGRGYTF
TRBV6-1	14	TRBJ1-4	few	CASSDRAQSEKLFF
TRBV7-3	15	TRBJ2-5	few	CASSPEGLVKETQYF
TRBV5-1	15	TRBJ2-7	many	CASSLAGTGGYEQYF
TRBV18	15	TRBJ2-3	few	CASSPPALGRDTQYF
TRBV20-1	12	TRBJ1-5	-	CSVRRMNQPQHF
TRBV12-3/TRBV12-4	15	TRBJ2-7	-	CASSLLMDRGYEQYF
TRBV5-1	13	TRBJ2-3	-	CASSLKFGDTQYF
TRBV10-3	16	TRBJ2-7	-	CAISDMAVAATYEQYF
TRBV11-2	15	TRBJ2-7	-	CASSKIPGQSYEQYF
TRBV9	15	TRBJ2-7	few	CASSGRQGLSYEQYF
TRBV4-1	18	TRBJ2-4	few	CASSQEQQGLKVGNIQYF
TRBV10-2	14	TRBJ2-7	few	CAAERESGSYEQYF
TRBV29-1	13	TRBJ2-7	few	CSVGGQEANEQYF
TRBV5-1	12	TRBJ1-2	few	CASSFDTVTYTF
TRBV5-1	15	TRBJ2-1	-	CASSLGENSYNEQFF